The rows below give T cell receptor beta chains drawn from one sample of a study of T-cell memory formation after mild COVID-19. TCRdb independently ran MiXCR on the 5' RACE reads; one entry per CDR3 protein. The sample has roughly 250,000 distinct CDR3 sequences, about a sixth seen once. Material: PBMCs or a T cell subset sorted from them (not recorded which). The receptors originated from a man aged 18 to 30 who had mild COVID-19 (a few samples of this study predate the infection). Cell type and time point are not known. Each CDR3 is given with its conserved first and last residue. The D gene is left open where the match is weak. Size is stated for part of the rows, as once, few or many counts, or as a class when the clone is expanded.

D gene: NA
clone size: few
V gene: TRBV18
J gene: TRBJ2-3
CDR3 protein: CASSPQQDGTDTQYF
CDR3 DNA: TGTGCCAGCTCACCACAACAGGACGGCACAGATACGCAGTATTTT

D gene: NA
clone size: few
V gene: TRBV9
J gene: TRBJ2-1
CDR3 protein: CASSVLRGSSYNEQFF
CDR3 DNA: TGTGCCAGCAGCGTCCTGCGGGGCAGCTCCTACAATGAGCAGTTCTTC

D gene: NA
clone size: few
V gene: TRBV15
J gene: TRBJ2-3
CDR3 protein: CATSRDQVLATDTQYF
CDR3 DNA: TGTGCCACCAGCAGAGATCAGGTTCTAGCCACAGATACGCAGTATTTT

D gene: TRBD1
clone size: NA
V gene: TRBV20-1
J gene: TRBJ2-1
CDR3 protein: CRPRGRSEQFF
CDR3 DNA: TGCAGGCCCAGGGGGCGGAGTGAGCAGTTCTTC

D gene: NA
clone size: many
V gene: TRBV7-8
J gene: TRBJ2-6
CDR3 protein: CASSLRSSGANVLTF
CDR3 DNA: TGTGCCAGCAGCTTGAGGAGCTCTGGGGCCAACGTCCTGACTTTC

D gene: NA
clone size: NA
V gene: TRBV7-2
J gene: TRBJ1-1
CDR3 protein: CASSNELGDHEAFF
CDR3 DNA: TGTGCCAGCAGCAACGAACTCGGGGACCATGAAGCTTTCTTT

D gene: TRBD1
clone size: NA
V gene: TRBV15
J gene: TRBJ1-1
CDR3 protein: CATSRDQGEGAEAFF
CDR3 DNA: TGTGCCACCAGCAGAGATCAGGGGGAAGGGGCTGAAGCTTTCTTT

D gene: TRBD1
clone size: NA
V gene: TRBV25-1
J gene: TRBJ1-4
CDR3 protein: CASSPGQHNEKLFF
CDR3 DNA: TGTGCCAGCAGCCCGGGACAGCATAATGAAAAACTGTTTTTT

D gene: TRBD1
clone size: few
V gene: TRBV5-1
J gene: TRBJ1-6
CDR3 protein: CASSYGQELMDSPLHF
CDR3 DNA: TGCGCCAGCAGCTATGGACAGGAACTGATGGATTCACCCCTCCACTTT

D gene: TRBD1
clone size: few
V gene: TRBV2
J gene: TRBJ2-6
CDR3 protein: CASSYRDSAVSGANVLTF
CDR3 DNA: TGTGCCAGCAGTTACCGGGACAGTGCTGTCTCTGGGGCCAACGTCCTGACTTTC

D gene: NA
clone size: NA
V gene: TRBV7-9
J gene: TRBJ2-3
CDR3 protein: CASSLGGLGEDTQYF
CDR3 DNA: TGTGCCAGCAGCTTAGGTGGCTTGGGTGAAGATACGCAGTATTTT

D gene: NA
clone size: few
V gene: TRBV5-1
J gene: TRBJ2-3
CDR3 protein: CASSLQREVDTQYF
CDR3 DNA: TGCGCCAGCAGCTTGCAGCGCGAAGTAGATACGCAGTATTTT